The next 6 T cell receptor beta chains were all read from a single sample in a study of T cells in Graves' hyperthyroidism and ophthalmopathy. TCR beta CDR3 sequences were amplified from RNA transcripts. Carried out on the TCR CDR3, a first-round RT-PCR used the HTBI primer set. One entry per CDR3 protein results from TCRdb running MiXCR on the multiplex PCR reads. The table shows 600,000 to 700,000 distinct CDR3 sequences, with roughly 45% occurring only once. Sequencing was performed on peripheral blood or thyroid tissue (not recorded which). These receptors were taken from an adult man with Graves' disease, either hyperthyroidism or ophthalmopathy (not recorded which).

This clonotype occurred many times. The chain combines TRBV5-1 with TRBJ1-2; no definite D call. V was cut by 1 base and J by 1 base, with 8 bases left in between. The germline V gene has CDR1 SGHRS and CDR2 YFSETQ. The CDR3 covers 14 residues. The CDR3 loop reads CASSLPDNNYGYTF. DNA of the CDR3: TGCGCCAGCAGCTTGCCAGACAATAACTATGGCTACACCTTC.

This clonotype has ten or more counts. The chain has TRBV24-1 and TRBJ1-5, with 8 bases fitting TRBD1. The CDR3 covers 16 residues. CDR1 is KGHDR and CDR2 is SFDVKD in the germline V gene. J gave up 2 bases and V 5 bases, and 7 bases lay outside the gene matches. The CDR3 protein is CATSGPDRGGNQPQHF. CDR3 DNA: TGTGCCACCAGTGGGCCCGACAGGGGCGGCAATCAGCCCCAGCATTTT.

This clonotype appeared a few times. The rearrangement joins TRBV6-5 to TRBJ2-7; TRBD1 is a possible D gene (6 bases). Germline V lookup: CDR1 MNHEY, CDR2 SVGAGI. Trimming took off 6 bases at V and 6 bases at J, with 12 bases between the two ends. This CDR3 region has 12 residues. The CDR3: CASSPTGTEQYF. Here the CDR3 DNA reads TGTGCCAGCAGCCCAACAGGGACCGAGCAGTACTTC.

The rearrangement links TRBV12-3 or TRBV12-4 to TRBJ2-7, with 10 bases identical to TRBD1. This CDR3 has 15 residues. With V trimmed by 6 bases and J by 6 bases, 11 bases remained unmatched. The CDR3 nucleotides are TGTGCCAGCAGCTATACAGGGACAGGGGACAGCGAGCAGTACTTC. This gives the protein CASSYTGTGDSEQYF.

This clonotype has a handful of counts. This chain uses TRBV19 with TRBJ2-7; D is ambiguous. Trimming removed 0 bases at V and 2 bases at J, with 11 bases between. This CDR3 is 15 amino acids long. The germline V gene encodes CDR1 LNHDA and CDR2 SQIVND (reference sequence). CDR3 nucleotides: TGTGCCAGTAGTATAGACGGGCCATACCCCTACGAGCAGTACTTC. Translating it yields CASSIDGPYPYEQYF.

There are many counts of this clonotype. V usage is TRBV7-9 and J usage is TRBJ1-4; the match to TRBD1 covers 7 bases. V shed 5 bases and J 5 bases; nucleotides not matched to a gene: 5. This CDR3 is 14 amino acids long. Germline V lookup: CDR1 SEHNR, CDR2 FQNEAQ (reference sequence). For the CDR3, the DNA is TGTGCCAGCAGCAAAGCAGGGGGGAATGAAAAACTGTTTTTT. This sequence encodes CASSKAGGNEKLFF.